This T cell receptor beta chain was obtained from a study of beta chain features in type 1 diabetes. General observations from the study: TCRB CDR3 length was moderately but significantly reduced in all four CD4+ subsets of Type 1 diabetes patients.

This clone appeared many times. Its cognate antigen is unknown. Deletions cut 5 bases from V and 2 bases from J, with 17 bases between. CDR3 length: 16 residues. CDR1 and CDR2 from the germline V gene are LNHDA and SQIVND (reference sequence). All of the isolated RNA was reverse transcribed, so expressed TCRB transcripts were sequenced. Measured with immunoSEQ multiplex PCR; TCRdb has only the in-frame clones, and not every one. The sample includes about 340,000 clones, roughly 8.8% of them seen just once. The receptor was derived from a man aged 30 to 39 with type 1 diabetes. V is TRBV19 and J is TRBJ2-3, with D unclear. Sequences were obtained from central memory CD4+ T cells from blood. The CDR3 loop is CASSGRPTALTDTQYF. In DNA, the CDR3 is TGTGCCAGTAGTGGACGACCGACGGCCCTCACAGATACGCAGTATTTT.